These 26 T cell receptor beta chains were sequenced from one sample in a study of blood T cells in healthy people across ages. Sample-barcoded 5' priming and a J-beta primer mix drove a second PCR of 7 to 11 cycles. From the 5' RACE reads, TCRdb called clonotypes with MiXCR, one entry per CDR3 protein. The table has around 800,000 distinct CDR3 sequences, 44% seen once; the top ten hold around 21%. Sample: blood. All receptors derive from a man aged 55 to 70 in good health.

The sample holds a few counts of this clonotype. The rearrangement joins TRBV2 to TRBJ2-5; 9 bases map to TRBD2. Trimming cost V 3 bases and J 7 bases; bases outside gene matches: 6. The CDR3 runs 14 residues. CDR1 and CDR2 from the germline V gene are SNHLY and FYNNEI. The CDR3 protein is CASSESGGTSTQYF. The CDR3 DNA is TGTGCCAGCAGTGAGAGCGGGGGGACTTCGACCCAGTACTTC.

The rearrangement joins TRBV29-1 to TRBJ2-5; the D gene is possibly TRBD2 (6 bases). The DNA end lines up better with TRBJ2-7; the J call may be wrong. CDR1 and CDR2 (germline): SQVTM, ANQGSEA. This CDR3 has 14 residues. CDR3 protein: CSVESGAGLFEQYF. The CDR3 bases are TGCAGCGTTGAATCAGGAGCGGGTCTCTTCGAGCAGTACTTC.

This rearrangement joins TRBV7-8 to TRBJ1-6; D ambiguous. V was trimmed by 2 bases and J by 5 bases, leaving 13 bases between them. CDR3 length: 16 residues. From germline, CDR1 is SGHVS and CDR2 FQNEAQ. In DNA form, the CDR3 reads TGTGCCAGCAGCTTATCGGCAGAACGAAATAATTCACCCCTCCACTTT. Translating gives CASSLSAERNNSPLHF. The variable domain in full, with the rest retrieved from reference TRBV7-8 and TRBJ1-6, is GAGVSQSPRYKVAKRGQDVALRCDPISGHVSLFWYQQALGQGPEFLTYFQNEAQLDKSGLPSDRFFAERPEGSVSTLKIQRTQQEDSAVYLCASSLSAERNNSPLHFGNGTRLTVT.

This clonotype has at least ten counts. This rearrangement joins TRBV5-5 to TRBJ1-1, with unresolved D. Germline values: CDR1 SGHKS, CDR2 YYEKEE (reference sequence). The CDR3 covers 14 residues. Trimming took off 3 bases at V and 2 bases at J, with 11 bases between the two ends. CDR3 sequence (DNA): TGTGCCAGCAGCTGGGGAGGAGTCAACACTGAAGCTTTCTTT. The encoded protein is CASSWGGVNTEAFF.

J is TRBJ2-5 and V is TRBV6-2 or TRBV6-3; D gene unclear. This CDR3 has 16 residues. Germline V CDR1 and CDR2: MNHEY, SVGEGT. Trimming took off 5 bases at V and 3 bases at J, with 19 bases between the two ends. In DNA form, the CDR3 reads TGTGCCAGCAGTCACCACCAGGATCCGGGCGAAGAGACCCAGTACTTC. Its translation is CASSHHQDPGEETQYF.

The chain recombines TRBV25-1 with TRBJ1-4; D gene uncertain. Deletions cut 2 bases from V and 6 bases from J, with 22 bases between. The CDR3 totals 18 residues. Germline V gene sequence: CDR1 MGHDK, CDR2 SYGVNS. The CDR3 spells CASSEGWGYRASDEKLFF. CDR3 nucleotide sequence: TGTGCCAGCAGTGAAGGGTGGGGATACCGGGCTTCGGATGAAAAACTGTTTTTT.

This clonotype was counted many times. V usage is TRBV7-9 and J usage is TRBJ1-6; 9 bases are shared with TRBD1. Germline trimming cut 5 bases from V and 3 bases from J; bases unmatched to any gene: 5. This CDR3 comprises 16 residues. In germline, CDR1 is SEHNR, CDR2 FQNEAQ (reference sequence). The CDR3 is CASSQGQGFYNSPLHF. The CDR3 coding sequence is TGTGCCAGCAGCCAGGGACAGGGATTCTATAATTCACCCCTCCACTTT.

The chain joins TRBV4-3 to TRBJ1-1; a possible D gene is TRBD1 (6 bases). The V and J ends lost 5 bases and 8 bases respectively, with 15 bases between them. This CDR3 region has 13 residues. Germline CDR1 is LGHNA and CDR2 is YSLEER. CDR3 region: CASSYTGQTEAFF. In nucleotides, the CDR3 is TGCGCCAGCAGCTATACAGGACAGACGGAAGCTTTCTTT.

This clonotype was counted only a few times. The chain joins TRBV18 to TRBJ1-4; a possible D gene is TRBD1 (6 bases). The CDR3 is 17 residues long. Between the trimmed V and J ends, which lost 3 bases and 5 bases, there was a span of 19 bases. Looked up from germline, CDR1 is KGHSH and CDR2 is LQKENI. The chain's CDR3 is CASSPRKLQGINEKLFF. The CDR3 DNA reads as TGTGCCAGCTCACCGAGAAAACTCCAGGGGATAAATGAAAAACTGTTTTTT.

This clonotype was detected only a few times. The V gene is TRBV12-3 or TRBV12-4, the J gene TRBJ1-2, with D tentatively TRBD1 (5 bases). This CDR3 has 13 amino acids. Trimming stripped 8 bases from V and 6 bases from J, with 16 bases between. The CDR3 loop reads CASSNRLGDGYTF. The CDR3 nucleotides read TGTGCCAGCTCGAATCGCCTGGGGGATGGCTACACCTTC.

A remark on this clonotype: This may come from a read error, since a much larger clone is one base off. The chain employs TRBV6-1 and TRBJ2-7; the D gene could be TRBD1 or TRBD2 (5 bases each). V was trimmed by 3 bases and J by 7 bases, leaving 19 bases between them. Germline-derived CDR1 and CDR2 are MNHNS and SASEGT. This CDR3 is 15 amino acids long. The CDR3 loop is CASSERDLKYNEQYF. CDR3 bases: TGTGCCAGCAGTGAGAGGGACCTCAAATACAATGAGCAGTACTTC.

CDR3 sequence: CASSSTGTRVYNEQFF. The CDR3, as DNA: TGTGCCAGCAGTTCGACCGGGACTAGGGTTTACAATGAGCAGTTCTTC. The genes are TRBV28 and TRBJ2-1, with TRBD2 identical over 8 bases. After removal of 4 bases from V and 4 bases from J, the junction contained 9 bases not matched to a gene. CDR1 is MDHEN and CDR2 is SYDVKM in the germline V gene. The CDR3 is 16 residues long. Using reference TRBV28 and TRBJ2-1 for the parts outside the CDR3, the full variable domain is DVKVTQSSRYLVKRTGEKVFLECVQDMDHENMFWYRQDPGLGLRLIYFSYDVKMKEKGDIPEGYSVSREKKERFSLILESASTNQTSMYLCASSSTGTRVYNEQFFGPGTRLTVL.

The table lists this clonotype with a count of one. The gene calls are TRBV9 and TRBJ1-5, with no clear D. V lost 4 bases, J lost 5 bases, and 13 bases lay in between. The germline gives CDR1 SGDLS, CDR2 YYNGEE. The CDR3 length is 14 residues. CDR3 residues: CASSPGSLDQPQHF. The CDR3 coding sequence is TGTGCCAGCAGCCCCGGTTCCCTCGATCAGCCCCAGCATTTT.

This clonotype has a handful of counts. This rearrangement joins TRBV12-3 or TRBV12-4 to TRBJ1-1; D gene uncertain. V was cut by 7 bases and J by 1 base, with 10 bases left in between. The CDR3 spans 13 residues. CDR3 DNA: TGTGCCAGCATGCGGGCGCAGAACACTGAAGCTTTCTTT. Protein: CASMRAQNTEAFF.

This clonotype appeared many times. This rearrangement joins TRBV7-2 to TRBJ2-3, with TRBD2 identical over 10 bases. Germline-derived CDR1 and CDR2 are SGHTA and FQGNSA. This CDR3 has 17 amino acids. V dropped 1 base and J dropped 0; count of bases not matched to a gene: 4. The CDR3 is CASSLGLAGASTDTQYF. The CDR3 DNA reads TGTGCCAGCAGCTTAGGTCTAGCGGGGGCTAGCACAGATACGCAGTATTTT.

In DNA form, the CDR3 reads TGTGCCAGCAGTGCCCCCTTTGGGGGGGTCTCCTACGAGCAGTACTTC. Protein product: CASSAPFGGVSYEQYF. The V call is TRBV28, the J call TRBJ2-7, with TRBD2 identical over 7 bases. There are 16 residues in the CDR3. V was clipped by 5 bases and J by 0 bases; unmatched bases: 10. CDR1 is MDHEN and CDR2 is SYDVKM in the germline V gene. Filled out from reference TRBV28 and TRBJ2-7, the complete variable domain reads DVKVTQSSRYLVKRTGEKVFLECVQDMDHENMFWYRQDPGLGLRLIYFSYDVKMKEKGDIPEGYSVSREKKERFSLILESASTNQTSMYLCASSAPFGGVSYEQYFGPGTRLTVT.

This clonotype has more than one count but fewer than ten. The chain links TRBV4-3 to TRBJ2-3; perhaps TRBD2 as D (6 bases). Germline V CDR1 and CDR2: LGHNA, YSLEER. The CDR3 length is 15 residues. Trimming removed 1 base at V and 4 bases at J, with 12 bases between. The CDR3 DNA sequence: TGCGCCAGCAGCCAAGTACCGGGGGAGGCAGATACGCAGTATTTT. The encoded protein is CASSQVPGEADTQYF.

V gene TRBV5-6 combines with J gene TRBJ2-5, with D hard to call. CDR1 is SGHDT and CDR2 is YYEEEE in the germline V gene. The V end was cut by 2 bases, the J end by 4 bases, with 15 bases between. The length of the CDR3 is 15 residues. The CDR3 reads CASSLEFGRAETQYF. CDR3 DNA: TGTGCCAGCAGCTTAGAGTTTGGACGCGCAGAGACCCAGTACTTC.

The rearrangement joins TRBV15 to TRBJ2-1, with D perhaps matching TRBD2 (5 bases). The CDR3 length is 16 residues. V shed 0 bases and J shed 6 bases, with 15 bases lying between them. Germline CDR1 LNHNV, CDR2 YYDKDF (reference sequence). CDR3 residues: CATSRDLGVETNEQFF. DNA of the CDR3: TGTGCCACCAGCAGAGATCTCGGGGTCGAAACCAATGAGCAGTTCTTC. Supplemented by reference TRBV15 and TRBJ2-1, the full variable domain reads DAMVIQNPRYQVTQFGKPVTLSCSQTLNHNVMYWYQQKSSQAPKLLFHYYDKDFNNEADTPDNFQSRRPNTSFCFLDIRSPGLGDTAMYLCATSRDLGVETNEQFFGPGTRLTVL.

The V and J genes are TRBV7-9 and TRBJ1-2; 12 positions agree with TRBD1. The CDR3 contains 15 residues. Losses at the gene ends were 8 bases for V and 8 bases for J; bases not matched to a gene: 12. Looked up from germline, CDR1 is SEHNR and CDR2 is FQNEAQ (reference sequence). The CDR3 DNA is TGTGCCAGCGCTTCGATCGGGACAGGGGGCGTCGGCTACACCTTC. It is translated as CASASIGTGGVGYTF.

The rearrangement joins TRBV7-2 to TRBJ2-5, with TRBD1 matching over 7 bases. The V and J ends lost 6 bases and 11 bases, in that order; junction bases with no gene match: 18. CDR3 length: 15 residues. Per the germline V gene, CDR1 is SGHTA and CDR2 is FQGNSA. The CDR3 sequence: CASRSGTELLGEQYF. The DNA for the CDR3 is TGTGCCAGCAGATCCGGGACAGAGCTTCTCGGGGAGCAGTACTTC.

The chain employs TRBV12-3 or TRBV12-4 and TRBJ2-5; 10 bases agree with TRBD1. J gave up 5 bases and V 6 bases, and 6 bases lay outside the gene matches. The CDR3 length is 14 residues. DNA for the CDR3: TGTGCCAGCAGCACAGGACAGGGGGTTGAGACCCAGTACTTC. It codes for CASSTGQGVETQYF.

This clonotype appeared many times. The chain links TRBV4-1 to TRBJ2-7; D is uncertain. The germline CDR1 and CDR2 sequences are MGHRA and YSYEKL. With 0 bases removed from V and 1 base from J, the gap between germline ends came to 7 bases. The CDR3 is 14 amino acids. The CDR3 loop reads CASSQDPKSYEQYF. As DNA, the CDR3 is TGCGCCAGCAGCCAAGACCCAAAATCCTACGAGCAGTACTTC.

This chain joins TRBV5-1 and TRBJ2-1; no clear D gene. V shed 4 bases and J shed 0 bases, with 11 bases lying between them. Germline assignment: CDR1 SGHRS and CDR2 YFSETQ. The CDR3 is 15 amino acids. CDR3 sequence reads: CASSPTPGSYNEQFF. The CDR3 coding sequence is TGCGCCAGCAGCCCGACCCCGGGCTCCTACAATGAGCAGTTCTTC.

The V call is TRBV6-1, the J call TRBJ1-5; possibly TRBD1 for D (5 bases). V was cut by 8 bases and J by 0 bases, with 20 bases left in between. The CDR3 runs 17 residues. Germline loops: CDR1 MNHNS, CDR2 SASEGT. The DNA of the CDR3 is TGTGCCAGCCGACGACAGTTTAGGGGTTATAGCAATCAGCCCCAGCATTTT. As protein: CASRRQFRGYSNQPQHF.

This clonotype showed up just a few times. The chain links TRBV7-9 to TRBJ1-2; 7 bases map to TRBD1. The CDR3 runs to 15 residues. J lost 8 bases, V lost 3 bases, and 12 bases had no gene match. Germline assignment: CDR1 SEHNR and CDR2 FQNEAQ (reference sequence). CDR3 protein: CASSFEAVQQGGYTF. The CDR3 coding sequence is TGTGCCAGCAGCTTCGAGGCGGTACAACAGGGGGGCTACACCTTC.